The TCR beta chain described here comes from a study of siplizumab effects on memory and regulatory T cells. Using immunoSEQ multiplex PCR, the repertoire was profiled, and TCRdb retains in-frame clones only, with some absent. The sample records fewer than 65,000 clones, over 90% being singletons. This CDR3 spans 14 amino acids. The germline gives CDR1 MDHEN, CDR2 SYDVKM. With 6 bases removed from V and 2 bases from J, the gap between germline ends came to 8 bases. Sequencing was done on a sample of CD8+ T cells sorted from blood. J is TRBJ2-6 and V is TRBV28, with D possibly matching TRBD1 (6 bases). This clonotype was obtained from a human donor in good health. The CDR3 region is CASRSGAGANVLTF. The CDR3 DNA is TGTGCCAGCAGGTCAGGGGCTGGGGCCAACGTCCTGACTTTC. The whole variable domain, remainder taken from reference TRBV28 and TRBJ2-6, is DVKVTQSSRYLVKRTGEKVFLECVQDMDHENMFWYRQDPGLGLRLIYFSYDVKMKEKGDIPEGYSVSREKKERFSLILESASTNQTSMYLCASRSGAGANVLTFGAGSRLTVL.